A single sample gave rise to the 30 T cell receptor beta chains below, sequenced in a study of response to subunit inactivated influenza vaccine. Via MiXCR, TCRdb re-called the RT-PCR reads, giving one row per CDR3 protein. Of around 750,000 distinct CDR3 sequences in the sample, approximately 22% are singletons; the top ten hold roughly 10%. The sample in question was PBMCs from blood, obtained 4 to 6 days after vaccination. The receptors come from a man in his fifties or sixties who received an inactivated influenza vaccine.

The chain carries TRBV5-1 and TRBJ2-5; 9 bases align to TRBD2. V lost 4 bases to trimming and J lost 4 bases; unmatched junction nucleotides: 11. The CDR3 length is 16 residues. From germline, CDR1 is SGHRS and CDR2 YFSETQ. CDR3 coding DNA: TGCGCCAGCAGCCTCTTAGCGGGGGCCTCTCGAGAGACCCAGTACTTC. It encodes CASSLLAGASRETQYF.

This clonotype has more than one count but fewer than ten. The V and J genes are TRBV10-3 and TRBJ2-1; 9 nucleotides match TRBD1. Germline values: CDR1 ENHRY, CDR2 SYGVKD. The CDR3 spans 16 residues. Trimming cost V 0 bases and J 8 bases; bases outside gene matches: 8. DNA for the CDR3: TGTGCCATCAGTGAGTCAGTGGGACAGGGTGATTATGAGCAGTTCTTC. This gives the protein CAISESVGQGDYEQFF.

The table lists this clonotype with many counts. The chain recombines TRBV7-2 with TRBJ2-7; D not resolved. This CDR3 region has 13 residues. The germline V gene encodes CDR1 SGHTA and CDR2 FQGNSA. Trimming cost V 6 bases and J 3 bases, with 12 bases left between them. The CDR3 DNA reads as TGTGCCAGCAGGCCTTATACCCGCTACGAGCAGTACTTC. Protein: CASRPYTRYEQYF.

V usage is TRBV7-8 and J usage is TRBJ2-1; D gene unclear. This CDR3 contains 15 residues. V was pared by 5 bases and J by 9 bases, with 20 bases between. Looked up from germline, CDR1 is SGHVS and CDR2 is FQNEAQ. The CDR3 coding sequence is TGTGCCAGCAGCCCCGGAAGAGTAGGAGTGGTTGAGCAGTTCTTC. Amino acids: CASSPGRVGVVEQFF.

This clonotype has just a few counts. The chain has TRBV5-1 and TRBJ2-7; D is perhaps TRBD1 (5 bases). Germline CDR1 and CDR2: SGHRS and YFSETQ. The CDR3 has 14 amino acids. Trimming removed 2 bases from V and 2 bases from J, with 11 bases in between. CDR3 DNA: TGCGCCAGCAGCTTTGGGGCACCCCCCTACGAGCAGTACTTC. Amino acids: CASSFGAPPYEQYF.

This clonotype was detected ten times or more. The chain employs TRBV20-1 and TRBJ2-3; 11 bases map to TRBD2. The CDR3 has 17 residues. Germline assignment: CDR1 DFQATT and CDR2 SNEGSKA (reference sequence). Trimming cost V 6 bases and J 2 bases; bases outside gene matches: 13. DNA for the CDR3: TGCAGTGCCCCTGATCTTCGACTAGCGGGGTTCACAGATACGCAGTATTTT. This encodes CSAPDLRLAGFTDTQYF.

Of note for this clonotype: A much more abundant neighbour one base away suggests this may be a read error. The chain carries TRBV11-2 and TRBJ2-1, with D possibly being TRBD2 (7 bases). The better agreement between TRBJ2-7 and the DNA end casts doubt on the J call. CDR3 length: 14 amino acids. Germline CDR1 reads SGHAT; CDR2 reads FQNNGV. CDR3 loop: CASSLQGGSNEQYF. The CDR3 DNA reads TGTGCCAGCAGTCTACAGGGAGGGTCCAATGAGCAGTACTTC.

The chain carries TRBV5-5 and TRBJ2-7, with D perhaps TRBD1 or TRBD2 (6 bases each). CDR1 and CDR2 from the germline V gene are SGHKS and YYEKEE (reference sequence). Trimming removed 2 bases at V and 6 bases at J, with 15 bases between. The CDR3 spans 14 residues. The CDR3: CASSFEGGRIEQYF. CDR3 bases: TGTGCCAGCAGCTTTGAGGGGGGCCGGATCGAGCAGTACTTC.

The chain joins TRBV7-8 to TRBJ2-6, with TRBD1 as a possible D gene (5 bases). Germline V lookup: CDR1 SGHVS, CDR2 FQNEAQ. This CDR3 is built from 15 residues. V was clipped by 3 bases and J by 2 bases, with 8 bases between them. The CDR3: CASSFGAPGANVLTF. As DNA, the CDR3 is TGTGCCAGCAGCTTTGGGGCGCCTGGGGCCAACGTCCTGACTTTC. The entire variable domain, with the rest obtained from reference TRBV7-8 and TRBJ2-6, is as follows: GAGVSQSPRYKVAKRGQDVALRCDPISGHVSLFWYQQALGQGPEFLTYFQNEAQLDKSGLPSDRFFAERPEGSVSTLKIQRTQQEDSAVYLCASSFGAPGANVLTFGAGSRLTVL.

Points on this clonotype: The junction does not match germline at one end; this may be a read error. The chain carries TRBV5-1 and TRBJ1-5, with TRBD1 matching over 9 bases. Looked up from germline, CDR1 is SGHRS and CDR2 is YFSETQ. There are 16 residues in the CDR3. CDR3 in DNA: TGCGCCATCAGCTTGGGGGACAGGGCGGGCAATCAGCCCCAGCATTTT. Protein sequence: CAISLGDRAGNQPQHF.

This clonotype occurred a few times. The chain carries TRBV12-3 or TRBV12-4 and TRBJ1-5; no reliable D call. V lost 6 bases and J 3 bases, leaving 9 bases between the germline ends. CDR3 size: 13 residues. DNA of the CDR3: TGTGCCAGCAGGTATAGCGCCAATCAGCCCCAGCATTTT. Translation gives CASRYSANQPQHF.

The chain has TRBV24-1 and TRBJ2-1; unclear D gene. Trimming took off 6 bases at V and 0 bases at J, with 2 bases between the two ends. The CDR3 runs to 12 residues. Germline loops: CDR1 KGHDR, CDR2 SFDVKD. As DNA, the CDR3 is TGTGCCACCAGTATCTCCTACAATGAGCAGTTCTTC. This translates into CATSISYNEQFF.

The chain has TRBV10-3 and TRBJ2-7; D may match TRBD1 or TRBD2 (6 bases each). Trimming removed 6 bases at V and 3 bases at J, with 15 bases between. This CDR3 comprises 14 residues. Germline V gives CDR1 ENHRY, CDR2 SYGVKD. The CDR3 sequence is CAIRDEGGRYEQYF. The CDR3 DNA sequence: TGTGCCATCAGGGACGAGGGGGGACGCTACGAGCAGTACTTC.

This clonotype was detected only a few times. This CDR3 is CASSYQVGGNIQYF. CDR3 bases: TGTGCCAGCAGTTATCAGGTGGGGGGAAACATTCAGTACTTC. The chain combines TRBV6-5 with TRBJ2-4, with a tentative D call TRBD2 (6 bases). This CDR3 contains 14 residues. Between the trimmed V and J ends, which lost 3 bases and 6 bases, there was a span of 12 bases. Per germline, CDR1 MNHEY and CDR2 SVGAGI.

The chain uses TRBV19 and TRBJ2-1, with TRBD1 identical over 7 bases. The CDR3 spans 13 residues. Germline V gives CDR1 LNHDA, CDR2 SQIVND (reference sequence). Unmatched junction bases numbered 9, after V lost 8 bases and J lost 8 bases. The CDR3 nucleotides are TGTGCCAGTCGTGGACAGGCTAACTATGAGCAGTTCTTC. It codes for CASRGQANYEQFF. The full variable domain, its missing parts supplied by reference TRBV19 and TRBJ2-1, is DGGITQSPKYLFRKEGQNVTLSCEQNLNHDAMYWYRQDPGQGLRLIYYSQIVNDFQKGDIAEGYSVSREKKESFPLTVTSAQKNPTAFYLCASRGQANYEQFFGPGTRLTVL.

The rearrangement links TRBV10-3 to TRBJ2-1, with 8 positions matching TRBD1. Germline CDR1 reads ENHRY; CDR2 reads SYGVKD. This CDR3 region has 15 residues. The J segment lost 7 bases and the V segment lost 0 bases, leaving 5 bases of the junction unmatched. The CDR3 bases are TGTGCCATCAGTGAGTCGAGGACAGGGAGTAATGAGCAGTTCTTC. It codes for CAISESRTGSNEQFF.

The rearrangement links TRBV20-1 to TRBJ1-4; 11 nucleotides match TRBD1. V lost 0 bases and J lost 7; bases outside the gene matches: 4. This CDR3 is built from 15 residues. Germline-derived CDR1 and CDR2 are DFQATT and SNEGSKA (reference sequence). CDR3 sequence reads: CSARDGGQGGEKLFF. The CDR3 DNA reads TGCAGTGCTAGAGATGGGGGACAGGGGGGTGAAAAACTGTTTTTT.

This chain links TRBV7-2 with TRBJ1-1; 7 bases agree with TRBD1. V lost 5 bases and J lost 4; bases outside the gene matches: 10. This CDR3 has 15 amino acids. CDR1 is SGHTA, CDR2 FQGNSA, per germline. Written as DNA, the CDR3 is TGTGCCAGCAGCGGCGACAGGGTAGGGGGCACTGAAGCTTTCTTT. Amino acids: CASSGDRVGGTEAFF.

This clonotype was counted ten times or more. The rearrangement links TRBV12-3 or TRBV12-4 to TRBJ1-5, with D possibly being TRBD1 (6 bases). CDR3 length: 15 amino acids. V was shortened by 7 bases and J by 2 bases, with 15 bases between the two germline ends. The CDR3 spells CASTPKEGGNQPQHF. The DNA for the CDR3 is TGTGCCAGCACCCCTAAGGAGGGGGGCAATCAGCCCCAGCATTTT.

This clonotype was found once. At one end the junction does not follow the germline gene, possibly because of a read error. The chain joins TRBV29-1 to TRBJ1-1, with 7 bases fitting TRBD1. This CDR3 is built from 13 residues. The germline V gene has CDR1 SQVTM and CDR2 ANQGSEA. The CDR3 is CSVRPTGNTEAFF. The CDR3, as DNA: TGCAGCGTTCGCCCGACAGGGAACACTGAAGCCTTCTTT.

This clonotype occurred many times. V is TRBV12-3 or TRBV12-4 and J is TRBJ2-3; TRBD1 matches 7 bases. The V and J ends lost 6 bases and 2 bases, in that order; junction bases with no gene match: 17. CDR3 size: 18 residues. CDR3 region: CASSPWTGDSFSTDTQYF. As DNA, the CDR3 is TGTGCCAGCAGCCCCTGGACAGGAGACTCGTTTTCCACAGATACGCAGTATTTT.

Only a few counts were recorded for this clonotype. The chain uses TRBV12-3 or TRBV12-4 and TRBJ1-2; 9 nucleotides agree with TRBD1. The CDR3 covers 14 residues. V lost 5 bases and J lost 4; bases outside the gene matches: 5. For the CDR3, the DNA is TGTGCCAGCAGTCGGGACAGGGTGGTCTATGGCTACACCTTC. It encodes CASSRDRVVYGYTF.

This clonotype was found a few times. V gene TRBV20-1 combines with J gene TRBJ2-1; D may be TRBD2 (6 bases). Trimming took off 0 bases at V and 8 bases at J, with 20 bases between the two ends. CDR1 and CDR2 (germline): DFQATT, SNEGSKA (reference sequence). This CDR3 has 16 amino acids. The CDR3, as DNA: TGCAGTGCTAGAGATCTGGACTATCGGGGCTCGGATGAGCAGTTCTTC. It yields the protein CSARDLDYRGSDEQFF.

This rearrangement joins TRBV28 to TRBJ2-6; tentatively, D is TRBD1 (5 bases). The CDR3 has 15 amino acids. From germline, CDR1 is MDHEN and CDR2 SYDVKM. V shed 4 bases and J shed 0 bases, with 7 bases lying between them. CDR3: CASSSDSSGANVLTF. CDR3 coding DNA: TGTGCCAGCAGTTCCGACAGCTCTGGGGCCAACGTCCTGACTTTC.

The chain carries TRBV5-1 and TRBJ2-3, with a weak D call TRBD2 (6 bases). The CDR3 runs to 14 residues. Per the germline V gene, CDR1 is SGHRS and CDR2 is YFSETQ. Deletions cut 4 bases from V and 5 bases from J, with 14 bases between. In DNA form, the CDR3 reads TGCGCCAGCAGCCCGGGGGAAGGGGTAGATACGCAGTATTTT. Residues: CASSPGEGVDTQYF. The full variable domain, rest sourced from reference TRBV5-1 and TRBJ2-3, is KAGVTQTPRYLIKTRGQQVTLSCSPISGHRSVSWYQQTPGQGLQFLFEYFSETQRNKGNFPGRFSGRQFSNSRSEMNVSTLELGDSALYLCASSPGEGVDTQYFGPGTRLTVL.

This clonotype came up once. This chain joins TRBV14 and TRBJ1-2; D gene unclear. The CDR3 is 13 amino acids. The germline CDR1 and CDR2 sequences are SGHDN and FVKESK. V shed 3 bases and J shed 5 bases, with 10 bases lying between them. The CDR3 nucleotides read TGTGCCAGCAGCCATCCAGATCTTTATGGCTACACCTTC. Translating gives CASSHPDLYGYTF. The whole variable domain, remainder taken from reference TRBV14 and TRBJ1-2, is EAGVTQFPSHSVIEKGQTVTLRCDPISGHDNLYWYRRVMGKEIKFLLHFVKESKQDESGMPNNRFLAERTGGTYSTLKVQPAELEDSGVYFCASSHPDLYGYTFGSGTRLTVV.

This clonotype has more than one count but fewer than ten. The chain uses TRBV7-2 and TRBJ2-7, with D uncertain. From germline, CDR1 is SGHTA and CDR2 FQGNSA. The V gene lost 4 bases and the J gene lost 1 base, with 8 bases spanning the gap. The CDR3 runs 13 residues. The CDR3 reads CASSSRNSYEQYF. The CDR3 DNA is TGTGCCAGCAGCTCTAGGAATTCCTACGAGCAGTACTTC.

The V gene is TRBV28, the J gene TRBJ2-3; 16 bases agree with TRBD2. The CDR3 consists of 18 residues. Looked up from germline, CDR1 is MDHEN and CDR2 is SYDVKM. V was clipped by 4 bases and J by 4 bases; unmatched bases: 8. The CDR3 DNA reads TGTGCCAGCAGTTACCTGGGACTAGCGGGAGGGAAATCAGATACGCAGTATTTT. Translating gives CASSYLGLAGGKSDTQYF.

There are many counts of this clonotype. The chain combines TRBV5-1 with TRBJ2-7, with D perhaps TRBD1 (6 bases). V lost 0 bases to trimming and J lost 3 bases, with 10 bases between them. The CDR3 loop spans 14 amino acids. Germline lookup yields CDR1 SGHRS and CDR2 YFSETQ. The CDR3 DNA is TGCGCCAGCAGCTTGGCAGGGGTCGGCTACGAGCAGTACTTC. This gives the protein CASSLAGVGYEQYF.

This clonotype was picked up a small number of times. The V gene is TRBV6-5, the J gene TRBJ2-7; TRBD1 might be the D (5 bases). This CDR3 comprises 13 residues. V was trimmed by 1 base and J by 7 bases, leaving 11 bases between them. Germline CDR1 and CDR2: MNHEY and SVGAGI. The CDR3 reads CASSYFFGAEQYF. The CDR3, as DNA: TGTGCCAGCAGTTACTTCTTTGGGGCTGAGCAGTACTTC.